The 17 T cell receptor beta chains below come from one sample, sequenced in a study of blood T cell repertoires in COVID-19. TCRdb's table, derived via immunoSEQ multiplex PCR, lists solely in-frame clones and lacks some. This sample has hundreds of thousands of clones, with nearly 90% found just once. The sample was peripheral blood. Every receptor here comes from a woman in her 40s with COVID-19, enrolled during active disease.

The chain links TRBV9 to TRBJ2-1, with D possibly being TRBD2 (5 bases). Germline assignment: CDR1 SGDLS and CDR2 YYNGEE. This CDR3 region has 16 residues. Trimming shortened V by 0 bases and J by 0 bases, and 10 bases separated the two germline ends. CDR3 sequence (DNA): TGTGCCAGCAGCGTAGCCGGGGTAGGCTCCTACAATGAGCAGTTCTTC. It encodes CASSVAGVGSYNEQFF. Filled out from reference TRBV9 and TRBJ2-1, the complete variable domain reads DSGVTQTPKHLITATGQRVTLRCSPRSGDLSVYWYQQSLDQGLQFLIQYYNGEERAKGNILERFSAQQFPDLHSELNLSSLELGDSALYFCASSVAGVGSYNEQFFGPGTRLTVL.

The chain links TRBV5-4 to TRBJ2-3, with 7 bases identical to TRBD2. V lost 3 bases to trimming and J lost 4 bases; unmatched junction nucleotides: 8. The CDR3 totals 15 residues. Per the germline V gene, CDR1 is SGHNT and CDR2 is YYREEE (reference sequence). The CDR3 sequence: CASSWSSGRADTQYF. The CDR3 DNA reads as TGTGCCAGCAGCTGGTCGTCAGGGAGGGCAGATACGCAGTATTTT.

V is TRBV9 and J is TRBJ2-7, with 15 bases lining up with TRBD2. The CDR3 totals 17 residues. Trimming at V came to 2 bases and at J to 1 base, leaving 4 bases not matched to a gene. The V gene's germline CDR1 is SGDLS and CDR2 YYNGEE. For the CDR3, the DNA is TGTGCCAGCAGCGTGGGACTAGCGGGAGGTTGGTCCTACGAGCAGTACTTC. Its translation is CASSVGLAGGWSYEQYF.

The chain uses TRBV5-1 and TRBJ2-5; D is unresolved. This CDR3 has 13 amino acids. With 4 bases removed from V and 4 bases from J, the gap between germline ends came to 11 bases. From germline, CDR1 is SGHRS and CDR2 YFSETQ. The CDR3 loop is CASSRELRETQYF. CDR3 coding DNA: TGCGCCAGCAGCCGTGAACTACGAGAGACCCAGTACTTC. Together with reference TRBV5-1 and TRBJ2-5, the CDR3 gives the full variable domain: KAGVTQTPRYLIKTRGQQVTLSCSPISGHRSVSWYQQTPGQGLQFLFEYFSETQRNKGNFPGRFSGRQFSNSRSEMNVSTLELGDSALYLCASSRELRETQYFGPGTRLLVL.

This rearrangement joins TRBV18 to TRBJ2-5, with TRBD1 matching 8 bases. The V and J ends lost 4 bases and 0 bases, in that order; junction bases with no gene match: 4. Germline V gene data show CDR1 as KGHSH and CDR2 as LQKENI. There are 15 residues in the CDR3. Here the CDR3 DNA reads TGTGCCAGCTCACTATTGGGACAGGACCAAGAGACCCAGTACTTC. Protein: CASSLLGQDQETQYF.

The V gene is TRBV3-1 (or the pseudogene TRBV3-2), the J gene TRBJ2-5; the D is unclear. V gave up 0 bases and J gave up 5 bases, with 13 bases separating them. CDR1 and CDR2 (germline): LGHDT, YNNKEL (reference sequence). This CDR3 has 15 amino acids. The DNA for the CDR3 is TGTGCCAGCAGCCAAGATTGGGCTTCCCGGGAGACCCAGTACTTC. It translates to CASSQDWASRETQYF.

V is TRBV5-6 and J is TRBJ2-1, with D tentatively TRBD1 (6 bases). V was clipped by 5 bases and J by 6 bases, with 9 bases between them. CDR3 size: 12 residues. Germline lookup yields CDR1 SGHDT and CDR2 YYEEEE. CDR3 nucleotide sequence: TGTGCCAGCAGACTCAGGGGCAATGAGCAGTTCTTC. Protein sequence: CASRLRGNEQFF.

The chain recombines TRBV28 with TRBJ2-7; 7 nucleotides align to TRBD2. There are 14 residues in the CDR3. J gave up 4 bases and V 9 bases, and 12 bases lay outside the gene matches. From germline, CDR1 is MDHEN and CDR2 SYDVKM. CDR3 DNA: TGTGCCAGTAAGCTTGCGGGAGCCCAGTACGAGCAGTACTTC. The encoded protein is CASKLAGAQYEQYF.

The chain links TRBV6-6 to TRBJ1-2, with D tentatively TRBD1 (6 bases). The germline V gene encodes CDR1 MNHNY and CDR2 SVGAGI (reference sequence). The CDR3 has 13 amino acids. Trimming took 4 bases from V and 9 from J, leaving 15 bases between them. The CDR3 spells CASSWTELESYTF. CDR3 DNA sequence: TGTGCCAGCAGTTGGACAGAGCTGGAAAGCTACACCTTC.

The J gene is TRBJ2-5, the V gene TRBV5-8; 11 bases match TRBD2. The CDR3 consists of 15 residues. V lost 4 bases to trimming and J lost 5 bases; unmatched junction nucleotides: 7. Germline V gene lookup returns CDR1 SGHTS and CDR2 YDEGEE. CDR3 sequence: CASSHASGGPETQYF. The CDR3 DNA sequence: TGTGCCAGCAGCCACGCTAGCGGGGGGCCGGAGACCCAGTACTTC.

The V call is TRBV18, the J call TRBJ2-7; no clear D gene. V lost 0 bases to trimming and J lost 0 bases, with 12 bases between them. This CDR3 contains 16 residues. Germline V gene lookup returns CDR1 KGHSH and CDR2 LQKENI. The CDR3 loop is CASSPPNPQVSYEQYF. The CDR3 bases are TGTGCCAGCTCACCACCTAACCCGCAGGTCTCCTACGAGCAGTACTTC.

This chain uses TRBV6-2 or TRBV6-3 with TRBJ2-1, with a tentative D call TRBD1 (6 bases). This CDR3 is 16 amino acids long. The germline V gene has CDR1 MNHEY and CDR2 SVGEGT. Between the trimmed V and J ends, which lost 6 bases and 1 base, there was a span of 16 bases. DNA for the CDR3: TGTGCCAGCAGCGGGGTGGACAGTAGGTCCTACAATGAGCAGTTCTTC. It encodes CASSGVDSRSYNEQFF.

Points on this clone: This could be a read error, since a much larger clone is one nucleotide away. Other DNA sequences from this sample encode an identical CDR3 as well. The rearrangement uses TRBV4-3 and TRBJ1-1, with a possible D match to TRBD1 (5 bases). From germline, CDR1 is LGHNA and CDR2 YSLEER. Deletions cut 0 bases from V and 1 base from J, with 12 bases between. CDR3 length: 16 residues. The CDR3 region has the DNA TGCGCCAGCAGCCAAGATACGCTGACAGCGAACACTGAAGCTTTCTTT. Its translation is CASSQDTLTANTEAFF.

A remark on this clone: The same CDR3 is also encoded by other DNA sequences in this sample. The rearrangement joins TRBV6-5 to TRBJ2-7, with TRBD2 matching over 12 bases. Germline V gene lookup returns CDR1 MNHEY and CDR2 SVGAGI. V shed 5 bases, J shed 2 bases, and the junction held 4 bases outside the gene matches. The CDR3 is 15 amino acids. CDR3 residues: CASSPGLAGPYEQYF. The CDR3 DNA reads TGTGCCAGCAGTCCCGGACTAGCGGGGCCCTACGAGCAGTACTTC.

This chain uses TRBV5-1 with TRBJ2-2; possibly TRBD2 for D (7 bases). V lost 3 bases to trimming and J lost 7 bases, with 13 bases between them. The germline V gene encodes CDR1 SGHRS and CDR2 YFSETQ. This CDR3 has 14 residues. The CDR3 is CASSSGGQYGELFF. Written as DNA, the CDR3 is TGCGCCAGCAGCTCCGGGGGGCAGTACGGGGAGCTGTTTTTT. The full variable domain, with the rest looked up from reference TRBV5-1 and TRBJ2-2, is KAGVTQTPRYLIKTRGQQVTLSCSPISGHRSVSWYQQTPGQGLQFLFEYFSETQRNKGNFPGRFSGRQFSNSRSEMNVSTLELGDSALYLCASSSGGQYGELFFGEGSRLTVL.

This rearrangement joins TRBV29-1 to TRBJ1-2, with no clear D. V was cut by 5 bases and J by 7 bases, with 8 bases left in between. Germline values: CDR1 SQVTM, CDR2 ANQGSEA. This CDR3 is built from 10 residues. The DNA of the CDR3 is TGCAGCGTTCGGCAGGCTGGCTACACCTTC. Translating gives CSVRQAGYTF.

The chain is built from TRBV4-3 and TRBJ2-2, with 8 bases aligning to TRBD1. V lost 1 base and J lost 2; bases outside the gene matches: 3. Germline CDR1 LGHNA, CDR2 YSLEER. This CDR3 is built from 16 residues. CDR3 loop: CASSQAPGGNTGELFF. The CDR3 nucleotides are TGCGCCAGCAGCCAAGCCCCAGGGGGCAACACCGGGGAGCTGTTTTTT.